The 13 T cell receptor beta chains below were found in one sample sequenced in a study of blood T cell repertoires in COVID-19. Repertoires were generated with immunoSEQ multiplex PCR, while TCRdb's copy carries only in-frame clones and drops some. The sample holds a few hundred thousand clones, approximately 85% seen once. Sequences were obtained from PBMCs or T cells enriched from blood (not recorded which). These receptors came from a woman in her thirties who had recovered from COVID-19.

The rearrangement joins TRBV4-1 to TRBJ1-5, with D perhaps TRBD1 (6 bases). Trimming cost V 0 bases and J 2 bases, with 11 bases left between them. Germline lookup yields CDR1 MGHRA and CDR2 YSYEKL. The CDR3 runs to 16 residues. This chain's CDR3 is CASSQDGTIRNQPQHF. The CDR3, as DNA: TGCGCCAGCAGCCAAGATGGGACAATCCGCAATCAGCCCCAGCATTTT.

V usage is TRBV21-1 and J usage is TRBJ2-1; TRBD2, the table's D call, lacks a check against the DNA. TRBV21-1 is flagged as a pseudogene. The CDR3 totals 15 residues. In DNA, the CDR3 is TGTGCCAGCAGCTCGCCAGCGTGTTCCTACAATGAGCAGTTCTTC. This codes for CASSSPACSYNEQFF.

The chain links TRBV19 to TRBJ1-5, with a weak D call TRBD1 (6 bases). With 3 bases removed from V and 5 bases from J, the gap between germline ends came to 11 bases. Germline CDR1 and CDR2: LNHDA and SQIVND (reference sequence). The CDR3 covers 14 residues. For the CDR3, the DNA is TGTGCCAGTAGTATCTGGGGGCGTCATCAGCCCCAGCATTTT. It translates to CASSIWGRHQPQHF. Drawing the rest from reference TRBV19 and TRBJ1-5, the complete variable domain is DGGITQSPKYLFRKEGQNVTLSCEQNLNHDAMYWYRQDPGQGLRLIYYSQIVNDFQKGDIAEGYSVSREKKESFPLTVTSAQKNPTAFYLCASSIWGRHQPQHFGDGTRLSIL.

The rearrangement joins TRBV18 to TRBJ1-5; D uncertain. Per the germline V gene, CDR1 is KGHSH and CDR2 is LQKENI. V lost 3 bases and J lost 7, with 13 bases in between. The CDR3 contains 14 residues. CDR3 sequence (DNA): TGTGCCAGCTCACCGGGCTCGGCTTACCAGCCCCAGCATTTT. Translated: CASSPGSAYQPQHF.

The rearrangement uses TRBV19 and TRBJ2-3; a weak D match, TRBD1 (6 bases). The V gene lost 4 bases and the J gene lost 2 bases, with 10 bases spanning the gap. Germline V gene lookup returns CDR1 LNHDA and CDR2 SQIVND (reference sequence). The CDR3 extends over 14 amino acids. This CDR3 reads CASSTGAITDTQYF. CDR3 bases: TGTGCCAGTAGTACAGGGGCCATCACAGATACGCAGTATTTT.

The count of this clone is one. The V gene is TRBV24-1, the J gene TRBJ1-4; D is undetermined. Germline CDR1 KGHDR, CDR2 SFDVKD. This CDR3 is built from 15 residues. Trimming stripped 4 bases from V and 8 bases from J, with 16 bases between. CDR3 coding DNA: TGTGCCACCAGTGACTCGACTCAAGACGGGGAAAAACTGTTTTTT. This sequence encodes CATSDSTQDGEKLFF.

This chain connects TRBV28 to TRBJ1-5; the match to TRBD1 covers 7 bases. This CDR3 comprises 15 residues. Germline assignment: CDR1 MDHEN and CDR2 SYDVKM. J gave up 7 bases and V 8 bases, and 14 bases lay outside the gene matches. The CDR3 region is CASLKADRRWQPQHF. CDR3 DNA: TGTGCCAGCCTGAAGGCGGACAGGCGATGGCAGCCCCAGCATTTT.

J is TRBJ1-4 and V is TRBV5-1, with D perhaps matching TRBD1 (5 bases). The CDR3 loop spans 15 amino acids. The V gene's germline CDR1 is SGHRS and CDR2 YFSETQ. V lost 1 base, J lost 1 base, and 8 bases lay in between. CDR3 DNA: TGCGCCAGCAGCTTGATGGGGGGAACTAATGAAAAACTGTTTTTT. It is translated as CASSLMGGTNEKLFF.

The chain combines TRBV2 with TRBJ2-2; D gene uncertain. Per the germline V gene, CDR1 is SNHLY and CDR2 is FYNNEI. CDR3 length: 11 amino acids. Trimming cost V 8 bases and J 4 bases, with 5 bases left between them. The chain's CDR3 is CASASTGELFF. DNA for the CDR3: TGTGCCAGCGCTAGCACCGGGGAGCTGTTTTTT.

This rearrangement joins TRBV5-1 to TRBJ1-6, with no clear D. This CDR3 comprises 15 residues. In germline, CDR1 is SGHRS, CDR2 YFSETQ. Trimming took off 0 bases at V and 2 bases at J, with 6 bases between the two ends. The chain's CDR3 is CASSLGDTYNSPLHF. CDR3 nucleotide sequence: TGCGCCAGCAGCTTGGGAGACACCTATAATTCACCCCTCCACTTT.

This chain links TRBV10-1 with TRBJ2-1; 7 nucleotides agree with TRBD2. After removal of 3 bases from V and 6 bases from J, the junction contained 11 bases not matched to a gene. This CDR3 comprises 16 residues. CDR1 is WNHNN, CDR2 SYGVQD, per germline (reference sequence). CDR3 nucleotide sequence: TGCGCCAGCAGTGATGGGGCGGGAGTGGCAAGCAATGAGCAGTTCTTC. This codes for CASSDGAGVASNEQFF.

V and J are TRBV6-5 and TRBJ1-2; D not certain. V was clipped by 0 bases and J by 0 bases, with 11 bases between them. The V gene's germline CDR1 is MNHEY and CDR2 SVGAGI. The CDR3 covers 16 residues. CDR3 residues: CASSYSPLAPNYGYTF. CDR3 nucleotides: TGTGCCAGCAGTTACTCCCCTTTGGCCCCTAACTATGGCTACACCTTC.

The chain carries TRBV5-8 and TRBJ2-7; D gene unclear. There are 12 residues in the CDR3. The germline V gene has CDR1 SGHTS and CDR2 YDEGEE. The V end lost 2 bases, the J end lost 1 base, and 4 bases lay between the germline ends. CDR3 bases: TGTGCCAGCAGCTTCGGTTCCTACGAGCAGTACTTC. Its protein product is CASSFGSYEQYF.